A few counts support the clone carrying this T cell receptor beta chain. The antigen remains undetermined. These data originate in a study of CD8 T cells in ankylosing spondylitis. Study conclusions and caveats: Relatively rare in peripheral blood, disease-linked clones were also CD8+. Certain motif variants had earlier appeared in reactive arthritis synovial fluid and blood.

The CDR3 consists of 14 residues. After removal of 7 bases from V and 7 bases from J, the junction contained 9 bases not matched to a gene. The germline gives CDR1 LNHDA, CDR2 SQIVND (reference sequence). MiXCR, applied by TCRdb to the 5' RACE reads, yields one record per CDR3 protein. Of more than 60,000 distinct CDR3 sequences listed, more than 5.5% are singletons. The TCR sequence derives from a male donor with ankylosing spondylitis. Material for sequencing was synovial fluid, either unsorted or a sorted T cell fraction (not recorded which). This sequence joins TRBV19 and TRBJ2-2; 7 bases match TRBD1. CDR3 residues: CASTIDRVGGELFF. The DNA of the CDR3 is TGTGCCAGTACAATCGACAGGGTTGGCGGGGAGCTGTTTTTT.